This TCR beta chain comes out of a study of cytotoxic CD8 clonotypes in ibrutinib-treated CLL. Overall study: Each sample contained, on average, about 250,000 productive templates and 95,000 or so productive rearrangements. Study findings and constraints: Sample timing was unmatched between remission and later-progressing patients; lymph nodes unstudied. Measured clonality at baseline was greater than in age-matched healthy donors and tracked with circulating CD8+ T-cell counts.

Germline lookup yields CDR1 MGHRA and CDR2 YSYEKL. Losses at the gene ends were 1 base for V and 4 bases for J; bases not matched to a gene: 4. The CDR3 contains 16 residues. The protocol was immunoSEQ multiplex PCR, while the TCRdb copy is restricted to in-frame clones and leaves out a portion. The table has fewer than 400,000 clones, 67% seen once. As for this clone: What it binds is not known.

This TCR was sampled from a human donor with chronic lymphocytic leukemia. Material: PBMCs, obtained after 36 months of ibrutinib treatment. The gene calls are TRBV4-1 and TRBJ2-3; 11 nucleotides align to TRBD2. The CDR3: CASSQVAGGRPDTQYF. For the CDR3, the DNA is TGCGCCAGCAGCCAAGTAGCGGGGGGGCGGCCAGATACGCAGTATTTT.